The rows below give T cell receptor beta chains drawn from one sample of a study of CD8+ T cells in alopecia areata. Method: immunoSEQ multiplex PCR; TCRdb's copy keeps in-frame clones and lacks some. The sample lists some 150,000 clones, roughly 50% occurring once. The specimen comprised CD4+ T cells sorted from blood, sampled at week 0. These receptors originate from a human donor with alopecia areata. The CDR3 runs from the conserved cysteine through the conserved F or W. The D gene is left open where the match is weak. Some rows have no size entry. The others give once, few or many, or a class for an expanded clone.

D gene	V gene	CDR3 length	J gene	clone size	CDR3 protein	CDR3 DNA
-	TRBV25-1	11	TRBJ2-7	many	CASSTAAEQYF	TGTGCCAGCAGTACGGCGGCGGAGCAGTACTTC
-	TRBV20-1	11	TRBJ2-7	-	CSASSTIEQYF	TGCAGTGCCAGCTCTACTATCGAGCAGTACTTC
TRBD2	TRBV7-2	12	TRBJ2-3	once	CASRRGTDTQYF	TGTGCCAGCAGGCGGGGGACAGATACGCAGTATTTT
-	TRBV13	14	TRBJ1-2	-	CASSSYRGRGGYTF	TGTGCCAGCAGCTCATATCGGGGTAGGGGAGGCTACACCTTC
-	TRBV30	12	TRBJ2-5	-	CAWNTYPETQYF	TGTGCCTGGAACACCTATCCTGAGACCCAGTACTTC
-	TRBV18	14	TRBJ2-7	-	CASSQVGASYEQYF	TGTGCCAGCTCACAGGTCGGGGCCTCCTACGAGCAGTACTTC
-	TRBV29-1	13	TRBJ1-1	-	CSVGTLVNTEAFF	TGCAGCGTGGGGACACTAGTGAACACTGAAGCTTTCTTT
-	TRBV6-5	12	TRBJ1-2	-	CASSPGVGRDTF	TGTGCCAGCAGCCCCGGGGTAGGGAGGGACACCTTC
-	TRBV7-6	11	TRBJ1-3	many	CASSLGNTIYF	TGTGCCAGCAGCTTGGGAAACACCATATATTTT
-	TRBV10-3	15	TRBJ2-2	-	CAISESGRNTGELFF	TGTGCCATCAGTGAGTCAGGGAGGAACACCGGGGAGCTGTTTTTT
-	TRBV7-9	13	TRBJ1-2	few	CASSLSDRYGYTF	TGTGCCAGCAGCTTATCCGATCGCTATGGCTACACCTTC
TRBD1	TRBV7-8	16	TRBJ1-1	few	CASSWERWDRKNEAFF	TGTGCCAGCAGCTGGGAGAGGTGGGACAGGAAAAATGAAGCTTTCTTT
-	TRBV4-2	15	TRBJ2-1	-	CASSQDGQLYNEQFF	TGTGCCAGCAGCCAAGATGGTCAACTCTACAATGAGCAGTTCTTC
-	TRBV30	13	TRBJ1-1	-	CAWSPISYTEAFF	TGTGCCTGGAGCCCCATCAGTTACACTGAAGCTTTCTTT
-	TRBV5-1	15	TRBJ2-3	-	CASSLLGDSTDTQYF	TGCGCCAGCAGCTTGCTAGGGGACAGCACAGATACGCAGTATTTT
-	TRBV29-1	12	TRBJ2-3	few	CSVTEGVGMQYF	TGCAGCGTCACTGAGGGGGTGGGAATGCAGTATTTT
-	TRBV4-2	12	TRBJ2-1	-	CASSQAGNEQFF	TGTGCCAGCAGCCAAGCGGGGAATGAGCAGTTCTTC
-	TRBV2	11	TRBJ2-3	few	CASSDLVTQYF	TGTGCCAGCAGTGATCTGGTTACGCAGTATTTT
-	TRBV5-1	13	TRBJ2-7	-	CASSLPDSYEQYF	TGCGCCAGCAGCTTGCCTGACTCCTACGAGCAGTACTTC
-	TRBV10-2	12	TRBJ1-5	-	CASSDGPGPQHF	TGCGCCAGCAGTGACGGGCCGGGGCCCCAGCATTTT
-	TRBV27	14	TRBJ2-3	few	CASSPYTAWSGQYF	TGTGCCAGCAGTCCCTATACCGCATGGTCTGGGCAGTATTTT
-	TRBV7-9	13	TRBJ2-7	-	CASSYMTIGEQYF	TGTGCCAGCAGCTACATGACCATCGGCGAGCAGTACTTC
-	TRBV7-2	15	TRBJ2-1	few	CASSFDRSEHNEQFF	TGTGCCAGCAGCTTTGACAGATCCGAACACAATGAGCAGTTCTTC
-	TRBV7-6	13	TRBJ1-6	-	CASSLEEKTPLHF	TGTGCCAGCAGCTTAGAGGAGAAAACACCCCTCCACTTT
-	TRBV29-1	13	TRBJ1-1	-	CSVVPFSGTEAFF	TGCAGCGTTGTACCTTTTTCGGGGACTGAAGCTTTCTTT
-	TRBV7-9	14	TRBJ1-1	few	CASSLVMADTEAFF	TGTGCCAGCAGCTTGGTCATGGCGGACACTGAAGCTTTCTTT
-	TRBV5-1	14	TRBJ2-3	-	CASSWERATDTQYF	TGCGCCAGCAGCTGGGAGCGGGCCACAGATACGCAGTATTTT
-	TRBV7-2	14	TRBJ2-7	-	CASSLQGGPYEQYF	TGTGCCAGCAGCTTACAGGGGGGGCCCTACGAGCAGTACTTC
-	TRBV29-1	11	TRBJ1-1	few	CSALRGPEAFF	TGCAGCGCCCTGAGGGGCCCAGAAGCTTTCTTT
-	TRBV11-2	14	TRBJ2-7	few	CASSWGHLAYEQYF	TGTGCCAGCAGCTGGGGACATCTGGCCTACGAGCAGTACTTC
-	TRBV9	13	TRBJ2-5	-	CASSGPAKETQYF	TGTGCCAGCAGCGGGCCAGCGAAAGAGACCCAGTACTTC
-	TRBV7-6	19	TRBJ2-3	few	CASSLEFGGGSWGGDTQYF	TGTGCCAGCAGCTTAGAGTTCGGTGGCGGCAGCTGGGGTGGAGATACGCAGTATTTT
-	TRBV11-3	12	TRBJ1-2	-	CASRPPWEGYTF	TGTGCCAGCAGACCACCATGGGAAGGCTACACCTTC
-	TRBV20-1	10	TRBJ2-1	-	CTRRWNEQFF	TGCACCCGGCGGTGGAATGAGCAGTTCTTC
-	TRBV4-3	16	TRBJ2-2	few	CASSQAVLPNTGELFF	TGCGCCAGCAGCCAAGCAGTTCTCCCGAACACCGGGGAGCTGTTTTTT
-	TRBV5-1	13	TRBJ1-2	-	CASSLDGQSGYTF	TGCGCCAGCAGCTTGGACGGACAATCTGGCTACACCTTC
TRBD2	TRBV7-2	18	TRBJ2-3	few	CASSYYGAAGGHGDTQYF	TGTGCCAGCAGCTACTACGGGGCGGCGGGGGGGCACGGAGATACGCAGTATTTT
TRBD1	TRBV10-3	15	TRBJ1-4	few	CAISELSGGDGKLFF	TGTGCCATCAGTGAGCTATCAGGGGGCGACGGAAAACTGTTTTTT
-	TRBV25-1	13	TRBJ2-5	-	CASSEHQRETQYF	TGTGCCAGCAGTGAACACCAGCGAGAGACCCAGTACTTC
-	TRBV5-4	14	TRBJ2-6	-	CASRRDSGANVLTF	TGTGCCAGCAGGAGAGACTCTGGGGCCAACGTCCTGACTTTC
TRBD1	TRBV2	13	TRBJ2-1	-	CASRMGQVNEQFF	TGTGCCAGCAGGATGGGACAGGTGAATGAGCAGTTCTTC
-	TRBV5-1	14	TRBJ2-3	-	CASSLAGRADTQYF	TGCGCCAGCAGCTTGGCCGGAAGGGCAGATACGCAGTATTTT
-	TRBV9	16	TRBJ2-2	-	CASSVERGHYTGELFF	TGTGCCAGCAGCGTAGAAAGGGGACACTACACCGGGGAGCTGTTTTTT
-	TRBV5-1	13	TRBJ1-1	-	CASSLGGNTEAFF	TGCGCCAGCAGCTTGGGAGGGAACACTGAAGCTTTCTTT
-	TRBV11-3	13	TRBJ2-5	once	CASSLRGAETQYF	TGTGCCAGCAGCTTAAGAGGGGCAGAGACCCAGTACTTC
TRBD2	TRBV29-1	14	TRBJ2-1	-	CSVAALAVYNEQFF	TGCAGCGTTGCGGCGCTAGCGGTATACAATGAGCAGTTCTTC
-	TRBV29-1	12	TRBJ2-5	few	CSANSGGETQYF	TGCAGCGCCAACAGTGGGGGAGAGACCCAGTACTTC
TRBD1	TRBV9	17	TRBJ1-2	-	CASSGITTGESRRGYTF	TGTGCCAGCAGCGGGATAACCACAGGGGAAAGTCGACGAGGCTACACCTTC
-	TRBV5-5	15	TRBJ2-5	few	CASSLGRSLGETQYF	TGTGCCAGCAGCTTAGGTCGTTCCCTCGGGGAGACCCAGTACTTC
-	TRBV18	13	TRBJ1-2	-	CASSDQGSYGYTF	TGTGCCAGCTCAGACCAGGGATCCTATGGCTACACCTTC
TRBD1	TRBV20-1	11	TRBJ2-1	-	CSGESGTAQFF	TGCAGTGGAGAATCCGGGACAGCGCAGTTCTTC
TRBD1	TRBV25-1	16	TRBJ1-6	few	CASSPWDRVDGSPLHF	TGTGCCAGCAGTCCTTGGGACAGGGTTGACGGTTCACCCCTCCACTTT
-	TRBV29-1	14	TRBJ2-2	once	CSVRWGADTGELFF	TGCAGCGTCCGATGGGGGGCGGACACCGGGGAGCTGTTTTTT
-	TRBV29-1	13	TRBJ2-7	-	CSAARVGAYEQYF	TGCAGCGCGGCGAGGGTGGGCGCCTACGAGCAGTACTTC
TRBD1	TRBV19	14	TRBJ2-1	-	CASSLTGDHNEQFF	TGTGCCAGTAGTTTGACAGGGGACCACAATGAGCAGTTCTTC
-	TRBV5-1	13	TRBJ2-7	-	CASSLGLSDEQYF	TGCGCCAGCAGCTTGGGTCTATCGGACGAGCAGTACTTC
-	TRBV7-9	15	TRBJ1-4	few	CASSWSGTGNEKLFF	TGTGCCAGCAGCTGGAGTGGGACGGGTAATGAAAAACTGTTTTTT